What follows are 27 T cell receptor beta chains derived from one specimen sequenced in a study of Ad26.COV2.S vaccination and SARS-CoV-2 variants. Measured with immunoSEQ multiplex PCR; TCRdb has only the in-frame clones, and not every one. The sample contains some 350,000 clones, 90% to 95% of which appear only once. Sequences were derived from peripheral blood, sampled after recovery from COVID-19. These receptors were taken from a human donor who had recovered from COVID-19.

V gene TRBV5-1 combines with J gene TRBJ2-3; 8 bases match TRBD2. CDR1 and CDR2 (germline): SGHRS, YFSETQ. This CDR3 has 18 amino acids. V lost 1 base, J lost 0 bases, and 10 bases stayed unmatched. CDR3 protein: CASSLSAGGRSSTDTQYF. CDR3 nucleotides: TGCGCCAGCAGCTTGAGCGCGGGGGGTCGATCTAGCACAGATACGCAGTATTTT.

The V gene is TRBV5-4, the J gene TRBJ1-1; D may be TRBD1 (5 bases). From germline, CDR1 is SGHNT and CDR2 YYREEE (reference sequence). The CDR3 is 13 residues long. V was trimmed by 3 bases and J by 4 bases, leaving 10 bases between them. In DNA, the CDR3 is TGTGCCAGCAGCTCGCCGGGGGGCACTGAAGCTTTCTTT. Protein: CASSSPGGTEAFF. Together with reference TRBV5-4 and TRBJ1-1, the CDR3 gives the full variable domain: ETGVTQSPTHLIKTRGQQVTLRCSSQSGHNTVSWYQQALGQGPQFIFQYYREEENGRGNFPPRFSGLQFPNYSSELNVNALELDDSALYLCASSSPGGTEAFFGQGTRLTVV.

The chain is built from TRBV5-6 and TRBJ2-7, with 11 bases matching TRBD2. The CDR3 contains 14 residues. Germline V CDR1 and CDR2: SGHDT, YYEEEE. J gave up 3 bases and V 3 bases, and 2 bases lay outside the gene matches. The CDR3 nucleotides read TGTGCCAGCAGCTGGGGGACTAGCGGCTACGAGCAGTACTTC. Translating it yields CASSWGTSGYEQYF. The full variable domain, in which reference TRBV5-6 and TRBJ2-7 provide the parts outside the CDR3, is DAGVTQSPTHLIKTRGQQVTLRCSPKSGHDTVSWYQQALGQGPQFIFQYYEEEERQRGNFPDRFSGHQFPNYSSELNVNALLLGDSALYLCASSWGTSGYEQYFGPGTRLTVT.

This rearrangement joins TRBV24-1 to TRBJ2-2, with D hard to call. The CDR3 has 12 residues. Trimming stripped 6 bases from V and 5 bases from J, with 6 bases between. In germline, CDR1 is KGHDR, CDR2 SFDVKD. In DNA form, the CDR3 reads TGTGCCACCAGTCGTATAACCGGGGAGCTGTTTTTT. Translation: CATSRITGELFF.

V gene TRBV5-1 combines with J gene TRBJ2-1; 8 nucleotides agree with TRBD1. CDR3 length: 13 amino acids. V trimming: 4 bases; J trimming: 5 bases; junction bases outside the gene matches: 2. Per germline, CDR1 SGHRS and CDR2 YFSETQ. The CDR3 loop reads CASSTGQDNEQFF. The CDR3 region has the DNA TGCGCCAGCAGCACGGGACAGGACAATGAGCAGTTCTTC.

The chain's CDR3 is CASSLVPGASYEQYF. In DNA, the CDR3 is TGCGCCAGCAGCTTGGTTCCGGGGGCGTCCTACGAGCAGTACTTC. The rearrangement uses TRBV5-1 and TRBJ2-7; D is perhaps TRBD1 or TRBD2 (6 bases each). The CDR3 has 15 residues. V gave up 0 bases and J gave up 1 base, with 11 bases separating them. Germline CDR1 and CDR2: SGHRS and YFSETQ. Together with reference TRBV5-1 and TRBJ2-7, the CDR3 gives the full variable domain: KAGVTQTPRYLIKTRGQQVTLSCSPISGHRSVSWYQQTPGQGLQFLFEYFSETQRNKGNFPGRFSGRQFSNSRSEMNVSTLELGDSALYLCASSLVPGASYEQYFGPGTRLTVT.

V usage is TRBV7-8 and J usage is TRBJ2-3, with unresolved D. The germline CDR1 and CDR2 sequences are SGHVS and FQNEAQ. CDR3 length: 13 residues. Trimming shortened V by 0 bases and J by 5 bases, and 6 bases separated the two germline ends. The CDR3 DNA sequence: TGTGCCAGCAGCTTAGCGGACCGAGATACGCAGTATTTT. It encodes CASSLADRDTQYF.

The chain combines TRBV10-2 with TRBJ2-7; perhaps TRBD1 as D (5 bases). Trimming took 2 bases from V and 4 from J, leaving 18 bases between them. The CDR3 sequence is 16 residues long. Germline-derived CDR1 and CDR2 are WSHSY and SAAADI. The chain's CDR3 is CASSEPPGQGGYEQYF. The DNA for the CDR3 is TGCGCCAGCAGTGAGCCCCCTGGGCAGGGTGGGTACGAGCAGTACTTC.

There are a few counts of this clone. The chain has TRBV7-6 and TRBJ1-4; perhaps TRBD1 as D (6 bases). With 1 base removed from V and 9 bases from J, the gap between germline ends came to 15 bases. Germline V CDR1 and CDR2: SGHVS, FNYEAQ. CDR3 size: 15 residues. CDR3 DNA sequence: TGTGCCAGCAGCTTAGGTGGGGGGCCCGACAAAAAACTGTTTTTT. It codes for CASSLGGGPDKKLFF.

This clone was recorded once. This sequence joins TRBV27 and TRBJ1-3; D gene unclear. The length of the CDR3 is 14 residues. Germline V gene lookup returns CDR1 MNHEY and CDR2 SMNVEV (reference sequence). The ends were cut back, 6 bases at V and 1 base at J, with 10 bases in the middle. This chain's CDR3 is CASSQSRSGNTIYF. DNA for the CDR3: TGTGCCAGCAGCCAGTCTAGGTCTGGAAACACCATATATTTT.

This rearrangement joins TRBV13 to TRBJ1-4; 7 bases are a match to TRBD1. CDR1 is PRHDT and CDR2 is FYEKMQ in the germline V gene (reference sequence). This CDR3 is 14 amino acids long. The V gene end was trimmed by 4 bases and the J gene end by 8 bases; junction bases not matched to a gene: 7. The CDR3 sequence: CASSYRDRREKLFF. CDR3 nucleotides: TGTGCCAGCAGCTACCGGGACAGACGGGAAAAACTGTTTTTT.

The gene calls are TRBV2 and TRBJ2-5; 9 nucleotides line up with TRBD2. The V segment lost 6 bases and the J segment 7 bases; nucleotides outside the gene matches: 9. Germline V gene data show CDR1 as SNHLY and CDR2 as FYNNEI. The CDR3 is 14 amino acids. This chain's CDR3 is CASSTSGGTATQYF. In DNA form, the CDR3 reads TGTGCCAGCAGCACCAGCGGGGGGACCGCGACCCAGTACTTC.

CDR3 in amino acids: CASGLPGGELFF. CDR3 nucleotides: TGTGCTAGTGGTTTGCCGGGAGGGGAGCTGTTTTTT. This chain links TRBV12-5 with TRBJ2-2; perhaps TRBD2 as D (5 bases). Germline loops: CDR1 LGHNT, CDR2 FRNRAP. The CDR3 is made up of 12 amino acids. Between the trimmed V and J ends, which lost 2 bases and 8 bases, there was a span of 6 bases.

The chain recombines TRBV25-1 with TRBJ1-1, with D unclear. The CDR3 runs 13 residues. The germline V gene encodes CDR1 MGHDK and CDR2 SYGVNS. V gave up 3 bases and J gave up 5 bases, with 10 bases separating them. This CDR3 is CASSDGVATEAFF. The CDR3, as DNA: TGTGCCAGCAGTGATGGGGTAGCAACTGAAGCTTTCTTT. Based on the CDR3 plus reference TRBV25-1 and TRBJ1-1, the full variable domain is EADIYQTPRYLVIGTGKKITLECSQTMGHDKMYWYQQDPGMELHLIHYSYGVNSTEKGDLSSESTVSRIRTEHFPLTLESARPSHTSQYLCASSDGVATEAFFGQGTRLTVV.

This chain joins TRBV12-3 or TRBV12-4 and TRBJ1-1, with 8 bases lining up with TRBD1. The junction had 4 bases not matched to a gene; V was cut back by 5 bases and J by 5 bases. The CDR3 spans 13 residues. The CDR3, as DNA: TGTGCCAGCAGTCCCAGGGGGCCAACTGAAGCTTTCTTT. Encoded protein: CASSPRGPTEAFF.

This sequence joins TRBV19 and TRBJ2-2, with TRBD1 identical over 10 bases. The CDR3 is made up of 15 amino acids. J gave up 5 bases and V 9 bases, and 9 bases lay outside the gene matches. The germline CDR1 and CDR2 sequences are LNHDA and SQIVND (reference sequence). CDR3 nucleotide sequence: TGTGCCAGCACACCCCGGGACAGGGGAACCGGGGAGCTGTTTTTT. Amino acids: CASTPRDRGTGELFF.

The V and J genes are TRBV19 and TRBJ2-7; D not resolved. V gave up 6 bases and J gave up 1 base, with 10 bases separating them. CDR3 length equals 13 residues. Germline lookup yields CDR1 LNHDA and CDR2 SQIVND (reference sequence). The CDR3 coding sequence is TGTGCCAGTAGCATTAAAGGATCCTACGAGCAGTACTTC. It codes for CASSIKGSYEQYF.

V gene TRBV10-1 combines with J gene TRBJ1-5; tentative D call: TRBD1 (5 bases). V lost 6 bases and J lost 3, with 9 bases in between. CDR1 is WNHNN and CDR2 is SYGVQD in the germline V gene (reference sequence). This CDR3 is 13 amino acids long. The CDR3 here is CASRQGPNQPQHF. The CDR3 coding sequence is TGCGCCAGCAGGCAGGGACCCAATCAGCCCCAGCATTTT.

This rearrangement joins TRBV6-6 to TRBJ1-1; D possibly corresponds to TRBD1 (6 bases). CDR1 is MNHNY and CDR2 is SVGAGI in the germline V gene (reference sequence). The V end lost 3 bases, the J end lost 3 bases, and 11 bases lay between the germline ends. The CDR3 length is 14 residues. The CDR3 sequence is CASSYTGWDTEAFF. The CDR3 DNA sequence: TGTGCCAGCAGTTATACAGGGTGGGACACTGAAGCTTTCTTT.

V usage is TRBV7-2 and J usage is TRBJ2-1; D gene unclear. The CDR3 has 11 amino acids. CDR1 is SGHTA and CDR2 is FQGNSA in the germline V gene. V lost 5 bases to trimming and J lost 10 bases, with 9 bases between them. CDR3 sequence (DNA): TGTGCCAGCAGCCGAGTGAACGAGCAGTTCTTC. This encodes CASSRVNEQFF.

The table lists this clone with a count of one. The rearrangement links TRBV19 to TRBJ1-1; TRBD1 is a possible D gene (5 bases). Trimming removed 0 bases from V and 7 bases from J, with 15 bases in between. There are 15 residues in the CDR3. Germline V gene lookup returns CDR1 LNHDA and CDR2 SQIVND (reference sequence). CDR3 amino acids: CASSIDRSTVGEAFF. As DNA, the CDR3 is TGTGCCAGTAGTATAGATCGATCGACAGTGGGTGAAGCTTTCTTT.

This chain uses TRBV12-3 or TRBV12-4 with TRBJ2-2; tentative D call: TRBD2 (5 bases). The CDR3 totals 13 residues. V lost 4 bases and J 6 bases, leaving 9 bases between the germline ends. The CDR3 sequence: CASSSWGAGELFF. CDR3 bases: TGTGCCAGCAGTTCTTGGGGAGCCGGGGAGCTGTTTTTT.

The chain joins TRBV5-1 to TRBJ1-1, with D perhaps matching TRBD1 (6 bases). Germline assignment: CDR1 SGHRS and CDR2 YFSETQ. CDR3 length: 14 amino acids. The V end lost 3 bases, the J end lost 7 bases, and 16 bases lay between the germline ends. The CDR3 reads CASSSALGQLEAFF. CDR3 coding DNA: TGCGCCAGCAGCTCGGCTCTAGGACAGCTTGAAGCTTTCTTT. The full variable domain, completed using reference TRBV5-1 and TRBJ1-1, is KAGVTQTPRYLIKTRGQQVTLSCSPISGHRSVSWYQQTPGQGLQFLFEYFSETQRNKGNFPGRFSGRQFSNSRSEMNVSTLELGDSALYLCASSSALGQLEAFFGQGTRLTVV.

The rearrangement joins TRBV19 to TRBJ1-5; 7 bases fit TRBD1. Germline CDR1 is LNHDA and CDR2 is SQIVND (reference sequence). The V segment lost 6 bases and the J segment 0 bases; nucleotides outside the gene matches: 11. This CDR3 is built from 17 residues. CDR3 nucleotide sequence: TGTGCCAGTAGAAGGGGACAGAGCGTTGCTAGCAATCAGCCCCAGCATTTT. This sequence encodes CASRRGQSVASNQPQHF. The full variable domain, in which reference TRBV19 and TRBJ1-5 provide the parts outside the CDR3, is DGGITQSPKYLFRKEGQNVTLSCEQNLNHDAMYWYRQDPGQGLRLIYYSQIVNDFQKGDIAEGYSVSREKKESFPLTVTSAQKNPTAFYLCASRRGQSVASNQPQHFGDGTRLSIL.

The V call is TRBV2, the J call TRBJ2-2, with D possibly TRBD2 on 5 matching bases. The V gene lost 6 bases and the J gene lost 5 bases, with 13 bases spanning the gap. CDR1 is SNHLY, CDR2 FYNNEI, per germline. CDR3 length equals 14 residues. CDR3 sequence (DNA): TGTGCCAGCAGGAGGGATCCGGGGACCGGGGAGCTGTTTTTT. This sequence encodes CASRRDPGTGELFF.

This chain links TRBV5-1 with TRBJ2-1; D call uncertain. This CDR3 has 14 residues. The V gene's germline CDR1 is SGHRS and CDR2 YFSETQ. Trimming removed 0 bases at V and 5 bases at J, with 9 bases between. The DNA of the CDR3 is TGCGCCAGCAGCTTGGATCCGATGGACAATGAGCAGTTCTTC. The encoded protein is CASSLDPMDNEQFF.

To note about this clone: The sample holds other DNA sequences that translate to the same CDR3. This chain connects TRBV5-6 to TRBJ1-2; maybe TRBD1 (6 bases). The CDR3 extends over 13 amino acids. Trimming took off 2 bases at V and 2 bases at J, with 7 bases between the two ends. Germline V CDR1 and CDR2: SGHDT, YYEEEE. The DNA for the CDR3 is TGTGCCAGCAGCTTAGGACAGAACTATGGCTACACCTTC. It translates to CASSLGQNYGYTF.